These 23 T cell receptor beta chains came from one sample sequenced in a study of OX40 agonist ivuxolimab in advanced cancers. The data were produced by immunoSEQ multiplex PCR, yet TCRdb's version contains in-frame clones alone and is incomplete. The sample records under 50,000 clones, approximately 90% being singletons. The sequenced sample was CD4+ or CD8+ T cells sorted from blood, obtained in a trial of the OX40 agonist ivuxolimab. These receptors were collected from an adult with an advanced solid tumor such as melanoma, head and neck, liver or kidney cancer.

CDR3 loop: CASPPGANTEAFF. CDR3 nucleotides: TGTGCCAGCCCCCCAGGGGCGAACACTGAAGCTTTCTTT. The V gene is TRBV6-1, the J gene TRBJ1-1, with D perhaps matching TRBD1 (6 bases). Trimming removed 8 bases from V and 1 base from J, with 11 bases in between. Germline loops: CDR1 MNHNS, CDR2 SASEGT. The CDR3 consists of 13 residues.

The chain has TRBV7-8 and TRBJ2-5, with D possibly being TRBD1 (6 bases). The CDR3 consists of 13 residues. The germline V gene has CDR1 SGHVS and CDR2 FQNEAQ. The V gene lost 1 base and the J gene lost 5 bases, with 8 bases spanning the gap. The CDR3 protein is CASSLETGETQYF. In DNA, the CDR3 is TGTGCCAGCAGCTTAGAGACAGGCGAGACCCAGTACTTC.

The chain is built from TRBV10-2 and TRBJ1-2, with 9 nucleotides matching TRBD1. V lost 5 bases, J lost 6 bases, and 7 bases stayed unmatched. CDR3 length equals 14 residues. CDR1 WSHSY and CDR2 SAAADI come from the germline V gene. The CDR3 spells CASSWDRVGDGYTF. CDR3 nucleotide sequence: TGCGCCAGCAGTTGGGACAGGGTGGGCGATGGCTACACCTTC.

V gene TRBV4-1 combines with J gene TRBJ2-1; no clear D. This CDR3 is built from 13 residues. The germline V gene has CDR1 MGHRA and CDR2 YSYEKL. V lost 2 bases, J lost 6 bases, and 8 bases lay in between. CDR3 residues: CASSQSSVNEQFF. The DNA of the CDR3 is TGCGCCAGCAGCCAAAGTAGTGTCAATGAGCAGTTCTTC.

The chain recombines TRBV5-8 with TRBJ2-5, with D tentatively TRBD1 or TRBD2 (5 bases each). The CDR3 loop spans 12 amino acids. The germline V gene encodes CDR1 SGHTS and CDR2 YDEGEE. With 8 bases removed from V and 3 bases from J, the gap between germline ends came to 11 bases. The CDR3 reads CARGDPEETQYF. CDR3 coding DNA: TGTGCCAGAGGGGACCCCGAAGAGACCCAGTACTTC.

The J gene is TRBJ2-1, the V gene TRBV11-1; D is unclear. V dropped 1 base and J dropped 4 bases, with 14 bases sitting between them. The CDR3 totals 16 residues. In germline, CDR1 is SGHAT, CDR2 FQDESV (reference sequence). The DNA of the CDR3 is TGTGCCAGCAGCTTAGGTGGCGGTTTGCTTTACAATGAGCAGTTCTTC. Encoded protein: CASSLGGGLLYNEQFF.

This rearrangement joins TRBV5-1 to TRBJ2-2; 10 bases line up with TRBD2. V was pared by 4 bases and J by 0 bases, with 9 bases of the junction left unmatched. This CDR3 comprises 18 residues. Germline CDR1 is SGHRS and CDR2 is YFSETQ. Here the CDR3 reads CASSPLASGGANTGELFF. CDR3 sequence (DNA): TGCGCCAGCAGCCCCCTTGCTAGCGGGGGCGCGAACACCGGGGAGCTGTTTTTT.

This chain uses TRBV7-9 with TRBJ2-5, with D uncertain. The germline V gene has CDR1 SEHNR and CDR2 FQNEAQ (reference sequence). The CDR3 contains 13 residues. The V end lost 6 bases, the J end lost 4 bases, and 12 bases lay between the germline ends. CDR3 region: CASSLGLGETQYF. The DNA for the CDR3 is TGTGCCAGCAGTCTAGGGCTAGGAGAGACCCAGTACTTC.

CDR3 in amino acids: CASSPRGHEQYF. CDR3 nucleotide sequence: TGTGCCAGCAGTCCGAGGGGCCACGAGCAGTACTTC. The chain has TRBV6-6 and TRBJ2-7, with D perhaps matching TRBD1 or TRBD2 (5 bases each). Trimming shortened V by 5 bases and J by 5 bases, and 10 bases separated the two germline ends. This CDR3 is 12 amino acids long. CDR1 is MNHNY and CDR2 is SVGAGI in the germline V gene (reference sequence).

The sample holds one count of this clone. The chain employs TRBV7-8 and TRBJ2-7, with a tentative D call TRBD2 (6 bases). This CDR3 region has 15 residues. Trimming pared 6 bases from V and 6 bases from J, leaving 21 bases between. Germline CDR1 SGHVS, CDR2 FQNEAQ. CDR3 in DNA: TGTGCCAGCAGGGGGAATAGCGGCCGGTGGAGCGAGCAGTACTTC. It encodes CASRGNSGRWSEQYF.

V usage is TRBV7-8 and J usage is TRBJ2-1, with 12 bases fitting TRBD2. In germline, CDR1 is SGHVS, CDR2 FQNEAQ. V lost 4 bases, J lost 6 bases, and 10 bases stayed unmatched. This CDR3 spans 17 amino acids. The CDR3 protein is CASSSRLAGAPRNEQFF. CDR3 bases: TGTGCCAGCAGCTCTCGACTAGCGGGGGCCCCACGCAATGAGCAGTTCTTC.

The chain uses TRBV7-2 and TRBJ2-7; TRBD1 aligns across 11 bases. The germline CDR1 and CDR2 sequences are SGHTA and FQGNSA. The CDR3 contains 16 residues. With 2 bases clipped from V and 4 bases from J, the junction kept 7 bases outside the gene matches. CDR3 loop: CASSLRGQGALYEQYF. In nucleotides, the CDR3 is TGTGCCAGCAGCTTACGAGGACAGGGGGCCTTATACGAGCAGTACTTC.

The V call is TRBV15, the J call TRBJ2-1, with a tentative D call TRBD2 (5 bases). Germline V gene lookup returns CDR1 LNHNV and CDR2 YYDKDF (reference sequence). The length of the CDR3 is 15 residues. The germline V and J ends were trimmed by 5 bases and 0 bases, with 11 bases remaining between them. The CDR3 here is CATSGGPSSYNEQFF. CDR3 nucleotides: TGTGCCACCAGCGGCGGGCCTAGCTCCTACAATGAGCAGTTCTTC.

The chain recombines TRBV21-1 with TRBJ2-7; the D segment call TRBD2 is taken from the table without a DNA check. TRBV21-1 is termed a pseudogene. This CDR3 comprises 13 residues. The CDR3 coding sequence is TGTGCCAGCAGCAAGTCTGACGGGTACGAGCAGTACTTC. It codes for CASSKSDGYEQYF.

This chain joins TRBV6-4 and TRBJ2-5, with TRBD1 as a possible D gene (5 bases). This CDR3 region has 14 residues. The ends were cut back, 10 bases at V and 2 bases at J, with 17 bases in the middle. Germline CDR1 reads MRHNA; CDR2 reads SNTAGT. The CDR3 bases are TGTGCCACCTCTTTTCACCAGGGACAAGAGACCCAGTACTTC. Translated: CATSFHQGQETQYF.

Here the CDR3 reads CAWNPTSVYNEQFF. DNA of the CDR3: TGTGCCTGGAATCCAACTAGCGTCTACAATGAGCAGTTCTTC. The chain is built from TRBV30 and TRBJ2-1, with 7 bases that match TRBD2. This CDR3 spans 14 amino acids. V lost 4 bases, J lost 3 bases, and 6 bases stayed unmatched. Germline V gene data show CDR1 as GTSNPN and CDR2 as SVGIG (reference sequence).

This sequence joins TRBV27 and TRBJ2-3, with 11 bases lining up with TRBD1. This CDR3 comprises 15 residues. The V gene's germline CDR1 is MNHEY and CDR2 SMNVEV (reference sequence). The V segment lost 1 base and the J segment 4 bases; nucleotides outside the gene matches: 1. Here the CDR3 DNA reads TGTGCCAGCAGTTTATTGGGACAGGGGGCAGATACGCAGTATTTT. It translates to CASSLLGQGADTQYF.

The rearrangement joins TRBV11-2 to TRBJ2-3; TRBD1 matches 8 bases. The V gene end was trimmed by 6 bases and the J gene end by 4 bases; junction bases not matched to a gene: 3. Germline loops: CDR1 SGHAT, CDR2 FQNNGV. The CDR3 runs to 13 residues. The CDR3 is CASRDRVSDTQYF. The CDR3 DNA is TGTGCCAGCAGGGACAGGGTATCAGATACGCAGTATTTT. The whole variable domain, filled in from reference TRBV11-2 and TRBJ2-3, reads EAGVAQSPRYKIIEKRQSVAFWCNPISGHATLYWYQQILGQGPKLLIQFQNNGVVDDSQLPKDRFSAERLKGVDSTLKIQPAKLEDSAVYLCASRDRVSDTQYFGPGTRLTVL.

V gene TRBV6-6 combines with J gene TRBJ2-2; D ambiguous. Trimming left V 0 bases short and J 6 bases short, with 8 bases between. The germline gives CDR1 MNHNY, CDR2 SVGAGI (reference sequence). The CDR3 sequence is 14 residues long. The CDR3 spells CASSYSTSPGELFF. The CDR3 DNA follows: TGTGCCAGCAGTTACTCGACCAGCCCCGGGGAGCTGTTTTTT.

The chain employs TRBV11-2 and TRBJ2-5; 7 positions agree with TRBD2. V lost 0 bases and J lost 0; bases outside the gene matches: 7. The CDR3 spans 17 residues. Germline CDR1 and CDR2: SGHAT and FQNNGV. Written as DNA, the CDR3 is TGTGCCAGCAGCTTAGATCTGCCAGCGGGGCACCAAGAGACCCAGTACTTC. The encoded protein is CASSLDLPAGHQETQYF.

Within the sample, this clone is medium-sized. V usage is TRBV11-2 and J usage is TRBJ1-2; no firm D call. Trimming removed 3 bases from V and 2 bases from J, with 19 bases in between. CDR1 SGHAT and CDR2 FQNNGV come from the germline V gene. This CDR3 region has 17 residues. CDR3 nucleotides: TGTGCCAGCAGCTTGGGCAGCCTATCGGCCTTGAACTATGGCTACACCTTC. Translated: CASSLGSLSALNYGYTF.

V usage is TRBV6-5 and J usage is TRBJ1-5; D remains unclear. The CDR3 spans 13 residues. With 2 bases removed from V and 7 bases from J, the gap between germline ends came to 9 bases. Germline CDR1 is MNHEY and CDR2 is SVGAGI. CDR3: CASSYGSAQPQHF. For the CDR3, the DNA is TGTGCCAGCAGTTACGGGAGTGCGCAGCCCCAGCATTTT.

The chain couples TRBV7-3 to TRBJ1-4, with TRBD1 as a possible D gene (5 bases). CDR3 length: 14 residues. The germline V gene encodes CDR1 SGHTA and CDR2 FQGTGA. The V end was cut by 2 bases, the J end by 8 bases, with 12 bases between. CDR3 coding DNA: TGTGCCAGCAGCTTAGAAAGGGGTTCCGAAAAACTGTTTTTT. Protein product: CASSLERGSEKLFF.